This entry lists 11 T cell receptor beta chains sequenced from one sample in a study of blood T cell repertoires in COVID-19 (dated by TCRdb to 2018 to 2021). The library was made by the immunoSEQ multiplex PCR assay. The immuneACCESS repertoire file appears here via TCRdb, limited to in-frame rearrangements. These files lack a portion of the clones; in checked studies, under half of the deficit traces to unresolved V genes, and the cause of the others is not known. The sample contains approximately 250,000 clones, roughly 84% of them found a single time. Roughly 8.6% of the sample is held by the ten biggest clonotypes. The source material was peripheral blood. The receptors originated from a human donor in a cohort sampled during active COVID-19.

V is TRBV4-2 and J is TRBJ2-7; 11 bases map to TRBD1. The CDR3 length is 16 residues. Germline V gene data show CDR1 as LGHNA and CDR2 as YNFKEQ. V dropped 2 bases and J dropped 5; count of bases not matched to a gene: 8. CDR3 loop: CASSQQSGTGGNEQYF. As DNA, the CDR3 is TGTGCCAGCAGCCAACAATCCGGGACAGGGGGGAACGAGCAGTACTTC.

DNA for the CDR3: TGTGCCAGCAGCTCAACCGGGAGCCGAGATCGCAATCGGCATTTT. Amino acids: CASSSTGSRDRNRHF. The J gene is TRBJ1-5, the V gene TRBV5-8; D unclear. The CDR3 extends over 15 amino acids. V gave up 3 bases and J gave up 15 bases, with 25 bases separating them. Per germline, CDR1 SGHTS and CDR2 YDEGEE.

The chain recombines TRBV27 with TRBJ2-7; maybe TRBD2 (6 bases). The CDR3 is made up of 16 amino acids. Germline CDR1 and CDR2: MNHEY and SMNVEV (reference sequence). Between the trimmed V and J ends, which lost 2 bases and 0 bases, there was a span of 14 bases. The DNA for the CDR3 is TGTGCCAGCAGTTTAGGCGGGGTAACCATCTCCTACGAGCAGTACTTC. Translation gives CASSLGGVTISYEQYF.

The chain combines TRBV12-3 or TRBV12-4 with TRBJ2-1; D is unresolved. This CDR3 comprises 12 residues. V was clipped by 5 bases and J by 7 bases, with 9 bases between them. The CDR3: CASSPFSNEQFF. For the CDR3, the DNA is TGTGCCAGCAGTCCCTTTTCGAATGAGCAGTTCTTC.

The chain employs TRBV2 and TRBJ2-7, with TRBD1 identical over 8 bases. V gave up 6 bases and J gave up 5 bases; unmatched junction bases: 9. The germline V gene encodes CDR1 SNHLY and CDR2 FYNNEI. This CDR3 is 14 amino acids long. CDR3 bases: TGTGCCAGCAGGATGACAGGGGTAAGGGACGAGCAGTACTTC. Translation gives CASRMTGVRDEQYF.

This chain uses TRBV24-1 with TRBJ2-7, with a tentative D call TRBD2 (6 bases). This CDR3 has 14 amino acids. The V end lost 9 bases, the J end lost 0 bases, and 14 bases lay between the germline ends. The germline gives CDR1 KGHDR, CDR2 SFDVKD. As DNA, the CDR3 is TGTGCCACCTCGCGGGGACTTGGCTCCTACGAGCAGTACTTC. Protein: CATSRGLGSYEQYF.

Here the CDR3 reads CASSIHLYAFF. The DNA for the CDR3 is TGTGCCAGCAGTATACACCTTTATGCTTTCTTT. This rearrangement joins TRBV6-5 to TRBJ1-1; no definite D call. Germline V gene sequence: CDR1 MNHEY, CDR2 SVGAGI. The CDR3 has 11 residues. The V and J ends lost 5 bases and 11 bases respectively, with 12 bases between them.

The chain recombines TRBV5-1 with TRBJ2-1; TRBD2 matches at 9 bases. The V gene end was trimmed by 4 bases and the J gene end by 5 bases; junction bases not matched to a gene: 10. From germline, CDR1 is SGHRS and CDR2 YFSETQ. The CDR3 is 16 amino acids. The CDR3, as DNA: TGCGCCAGCAGCACACTCCCGGGACTAGCTGACAATGAGCAGTTCTTC. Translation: CASSTLPGLADNEQFF.

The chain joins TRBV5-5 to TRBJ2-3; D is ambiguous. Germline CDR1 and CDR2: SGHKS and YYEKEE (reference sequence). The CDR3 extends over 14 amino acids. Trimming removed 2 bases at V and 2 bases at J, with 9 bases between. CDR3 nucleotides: TGTGCCAGCAGCTTTCGGGTGGACACAGATACGCAGTATTTT. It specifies CASSFRVDTDTQYF.

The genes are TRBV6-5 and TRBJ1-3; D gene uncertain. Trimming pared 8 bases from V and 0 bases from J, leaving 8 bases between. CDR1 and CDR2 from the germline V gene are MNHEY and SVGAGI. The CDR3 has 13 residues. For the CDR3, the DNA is TGTGCCAGCGTATCTCTCTCTGGAAACACCATATATTTT. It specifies CASVSLSGNTIYF.

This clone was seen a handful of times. The DNA of the CDR3 is TGTGCCACATCCCAGGGGTTTGCGGATACGCAGTATTTT. Its protein product is CATSQGFADTQYF. This rearrangement joins TRBV24-1 to TRBJ2-3; tentative D call: TRBD1 (6 bases). The V end was cut by 10 bases, the J end by 6 bases, with 16 bases between. CDR1 and CDR2 (germline): KGHDR, SFDVKD. The length of the CDR3 is 13 residues.